The 2 T cell receptor beta chains below all came from one sample that was sequenced in a study of blood T cell repertoires in COVID-19. Generated by immunoSEQ multiplex PCR, the TCRdb table keeps only in-frame clones and is missing some. The data contain around 150,000 clones, approximately 78% of them singletons. Sequenced material: peripheral blood. Every receptor here comes from a man between 60 and 75 years old who had recovered from COVID-19.

The genes are TRBV3-1 (or the pseudogene TRBV3-2) and TRBJ1-1; 12 bases are a match to TRBD1. CDR3 length: 15 residues. The V segment lost 4 bases and the J segment 5 bases; nucleotides outside the gene matches: 5. Per germline, CDR1 LGHDT and CDR2 YNNKEL (reference sequence). For the CDR3, the DNA is TGTGCCAGCAGCCGATGGGGACAGGGGGCGACTGAAGCTTTCTTT. Protein sequence: CASSRWGQGATEAFF.

The chain has TRBV4-3 and TRBJ1-2, with 10 bases that match TRBD1. After removal of 1 base from V and 7 bases from J, the junction contained 6 bases not matched to a gene. The CDR3 extends over 15 amino acids. Germline V gives CDR1 LGHNA, CDR2 YSLEER. The CDR3 DNA follows: TGCGCCAGCAGCCAAGCTCAAGGGGACAGGGGTGGCTACACCTTC. This translates into CASSQAQGDRGGYTF.